Below are 26 T cell receptor beta chains sequenced from a single sample in a study of T cell changes during pregnancy in multiple sclerosis. Using immunoSEQ multiplex PCR, the repertoire was profiled, and TCRdb retains in-frame clones only, with some absent. The table records about 41,000 clones, about 89% of them present only once. Sequenced here: CD4+ T cells from peripheral blood mononuclear cells, sampled in the first trimester of pregnancy. The receptors were gathered from a female donor with multiple sclerosis, enrolled in a pregnancy study.

The chain combines TRBV5-1 with TRBJ2-5, with D unresolved. CDR1 is SGHRS, CDR2 YFSETQ, per germline. CDR3 size: 14 residues. The V and J ends lost 1 base and 5 bases respectively, with 12 bases between them. CDR3 amino acids: CASSLKSRRETQYF. The CDR3 DNA is TGCGCCAGCAGCTTGAAGTCGCGGCGGGAGACCCAGTACTTC.

This chain links TRBV7-2 with TRBJ2-1; D gene unclear. Trimming cost V 1 base and J 7 bases, with 14 bases left between them. Germline V gives CDR1 SGHTA, CDR2 FQGNSA. CDR3 length: 15 residues. In DNA form, the CDR3 reads TGTGCCAGCAGCTTAGTGACCACTTCCGGGAATGAGCAGTTCTTC. This sequence encodes CASSLVTTSGNEQFF.

This clone has just one count. V usage is TRBV5-6 and J usage is TRBJ2-1; tentative D call: TRBD2 (6 bases). The CDR3 has 16 residues. Germline CDR1 is SGHDT and CDR2 is YYEEEE. V lost 7 bases to trimming and J lost 4 bases, with 21 bases between them. The CDR3 protein is CASGRAGTGAYNEQFF. For the CDR3, the DNA is TGTGCCAGCGGACGCGCCGGGACGGGAGCGTACAATGAGCAGTTCTTC.

V and J are TRBV5-1 and TRBJ2-3, with 9 nucleotides matching TRBD1. The CDR3 covers 18 residues. CDR1 and CDR2 (germline): SGHRS, YFSETQ. V trimming: 4 bases; J trimming: 6 bases; junction bases outside the gene matches: 18. Here the CDR3 DNA reads TGCGCCAGCAGCCTGGGAGGACAGGGGAGTCCGCGTTGGGATACGCAGTATTTT. This codes for CASSLGGQGSPRWDTQYF.

V gene TRBV6-5 combines with J gene TRBJ2-7, with 9 bases fitting TRBD1. Germline trimming cut 0 bases from V and 5 bases from J; bases unmatched to any gene: 5. In germline, CDR1 is MNHEY, CDR2 SVGAGI. The CDR3 sequence is 15 residues long. The CDR3: CASSYSRDRAHEQYF. The CDR3 coding sequence is TGTGCCAGCAGTTACTCTAGGGACAGGGCCCACGAGCAGTACTTC.

V and J are TRBV28 and TRBJ2-4; 11 bases fit TRBD2. With V trimmed by 7 bases and J by 11 bases, 7 bases remained unmatched. The germline V gene encodes CDR1 MDHEN and CDR2 SYDVKM. The CDR3 has 13 residues. CDR3 loop: CASTRTSGLFQYF. The CDR3 coding sequence is TGTGCCAGCACCCGGACTAGCGGGTTGTTTCAGTACTTC.

The V gene is TRBV10-3, the J gene TRBJ1-5, with D tentatively TRBD1 (5 bases). Between the trimmed V and J ends, which lost 2 bases and 0 bases, there was a span of 8 bases. Germline CDR1 ENHRY, CDR2 SYGVKD. CDR3 length equals 15 residues. This chain's CDR3 is CAISERGNSNQPQHF. The CDR3 coding sequence is TGTGCCATCAGTGAGAGGGGAAATAGCAATCAGCCCCAGCATTTT.

This clone appeared a single time. V is TRBV6-5 and J is TRBJ1-1; D gene unclear. In germline, CDR1 is MNHEY, CDR2 SVGAGI. The CDR3 has 13 residues. Trimming removed 6 bases at V and 1 base at J, with 9 bases between. In DNA form, the CDR3 reads TGTGCCAGCAGCATGACTGGGAACACTGAAGCTTTCTTT. Its translation is CASSMTGNTEAFF.

This chain joins TRBV9 and TRBJ1-1; maybe TRBD1 (5 bases). This CDR3 contains 14 residues. The V and J ends lost 0 bases and 3 bases respectively, with 9 bases between them. CDR1 SGDLS and CDR2 YYNGEE come from the germline V gene. The CDR3 reads CASSVVGGYTEAFF. In DNA, the CDR3 is TGTGCCAGCAGCGTAGTCGGGGGATACACTGAAGCTTTCTTT.

This chain connects TRBV5-1 to TRBJ1-4, with 9 bases lining up with TRBD1. CDR1 and CDR2 (germline): SGHRS, YFSETQ. Germline trimming cut 2 bases from V and 8 bases from J; bases unmatched to any gene: 4. This CDR3 has 14 amino acids. CDR3 amino acids: CASSLGDRVEKLFF. Written as DNA, the CDR3 is TGCGCCAGCAGCTTAGGGGACAGGGTCGAAAAACTGTTTTTT.

The CDR3 protein is CSVVPRTGGFDGYTF. Written as DNA, the CDR3 is TGCAGCGTTGTTCCTAGGACAGGGGGTTTTGATGGCTACACCTTC. The chain employs TRBV29-1 and TRBJ1-2, with 10 nucleotides matching TRBD1. In germline, CDR1 is SQVTM, CDR2 ANQGSEA. This CDR3 is built from 15 residues. J was trimmed by 6 bases and V by 4 bases; bases with no gene match: 11.

The chain employs TRBV5-6 and TRBJ1-2; D gene unclear. Germline V gives CDR1 SGHDT, CDR2 YYEEEE. V gave up 0 bases and J gave up 7 bases, with 4 bases separating them. This CDR3 has 11 residues. The CDR3 nucleotides read TGTGCCAGCAGCTTGGGAGTTGGCTACACCTTC. This translates into CASSLGVGYTF.

This rearrangement joins TRBV9 to TRBJ1-1; 11 bases map to TRBD1. Looked up from germline, CDR1 is SGDLS and CDR2 is YYNGEE. This CDR3 is built from 15 residues. Trimming cost V 3 bases and J 3 bases; bases outside gene matches: 4. This chain's CDR3 is CASSADRGLDTEAFF. The CDR3 DNA reads as TGTGCCAGCAGCGCGGACAGGGGGCTTGACACTGAAGCTTTCTTT. Based on the CDR3 plus reference TRBV9 and TRBJ1-1, the full variable domain is DSGVTQTPKHLITATGQRVTLRCSPRSGDLSVYWYQQSLDQGLQFLIQYYNGEERAKGNILERFSAQQFPDLHSELNLSSLELGDSALYFCASSADRGLDTEAFFGQGTRLTVV.

The chain combines TRBV5-1 with TRBJ2-5; no firm D call. Germline V lookup: CDR1 SGHRS, CDR2 YFSETQ. V lost 7 bases and J lost 5, with 12 bases in between. The CDR3 runs to 12 residues. The CDR3 nucleotides are TGCGCCAGCTTTAGAGTAAAGGAGACCCAGTACTTC. It yields the protein CASFRVKETQYF.

The chain combines TRBV19 with TRBJ2-1; 8 nucleotides agree with TRBD2. This CDR3 is built from 16 residues. CDR1 and CDR2 (germline): LNHDA, SQIVND (reference sequence). V was pared by 3 bases and J by 5 bases, with 9 bases of the junction left unmatched. The CDR3 reads CASSILGGLGDNEQFF. In DNA, the CDR3 is TGTGCCAGTAGTATTCTGGGGGGACTAGGAGACAATGAGCAGTTCTTC.

This rearrangement joins TRBV5-1 to TRBJ1-1; D unclear. Germline V lookup: CDR1 SGHRS, CDR2 YFSETQ. Trimming stripped 0 bases from V and 10 bases from J, with 7 bases between. CDR3 length equals 11 residues. The CDR3 bases are TGCGCCAGCAGCTTGGGGAGGGCAGCTTTCTTT. Protein sequence: CASSLGRAAFF.

The rearrangement links TRBV29-1 to TRBJ2-5, with 9 bases matching TRBD2. The CDR3 length is 15 residues. The germline gives CDR1 SQVTM, CDR2 ANQGSEA. V lost 4 bases to trimming and J lost 2 bases; unmatched junction nucleotides: 8. The CDR3 here is CSVGDSGRKQETQYF. CDR3 bases: TGCAGCGTTGGGGATAGCGGGAGAAAACAAGAGACCCAGTACTTC.

Comments on this clone: At one end the junction does not follow the germline gene, possibly because of a read error. The rearrangement links TRBV4-1 to TRBJ1-4; 9 positions agree with TRBD1. CDR1 is MGHRA and CDR2 is YSYEKL in the germline V gene. There are 14 residues in the CDR3. The CDR3 sequence is CASSQWDREEVRDF. The CDR3 DNA follows: TGCGCCAGCAGCCAGTGGGACAGGGAGGAAGTTCGGGATTTT.

V is TRBV13 and J is TRBJ1-2; the match to TRBD1 covers 7 bases. V lost 5 bases and J lost 3; bases outside the gene matches: 3. The germline gives CDR1 PRHDT, CDR2 FYEKMQ (reference sequence). The CDR3 consists of 13 residues. The CDR3 reads CASSRQGYYGYTF. The CDR3 DNA reads as TGTGCCAGCAGCCGACAGGGTTACTATGGCTACACCTTC.

The V and J genes are TRBV7-8 and TRBJ2-5, with a weak D call TRBD1 (6 bases). V was pared by 5 bases and J by 5 bases, with 15 bases between. Germline-derived CDR1 and CDR2 are SGHVS and FQNEAQ. The CDR3 has 14 amino acids. CDR3 sequence reads: CASSATGPRETQYF. The CDR3 DNA is TGTGCCAGCAGCGCGACAGGTCCTCGGGAGACCCAGTACTTC.

V is TRBV29-1 and J is TRBJ2-1; TRBD2 agrees at 9 bases. The germline V gene has CDR1 SQVTM and CDR2 ANQGSEA. The CDR3 is made up of 13 amino acids. Germline trimming cut 2 bases from V and 14 bases from J; bases unmatched to any gene: 10. The CDR3 loop reads CSVERSVAGVEFF. In DNA, the CDR3 is TGCAGCGTTGAAAGGAGCGTAGCGGGAGTGGAGTTCTTC.

The V and J genes are TRBV6-1 and TRBJ2-1; 10 bases fit TRBD2. Trimming removed 8 bases from V and 7 bases from J; junction bases left unmatched: 5. CDR1 MNHNS and CDR2 SASEGT come from the germline V gene. The CDR3 has 13 amino acids. CDR3 loop: CASCTSGTNEQFF. CDR3 DNA: TGTGCCAGCTGTACTAGCGGGACTAATGAGCAGTTCTTC.

This clone was observed a few times. The chain has TRBV6-5 and TRBJ1-3; D may be TRBD1 (6 bases). Germline V gives CDR1 MNHEY, CDR2 SVGAGI. V dropped 6 bases and J dropped 0 bases, with 12 bases sitting between them. The length of the CDR3 is 15 residues. The CDR3 region has the DNA TGTGCCAGCAGGTCGACAGGTTTCTCTGGAAACACCATATATTTT. It codes for CASRSTGFSGNTIYF.

The chain has TRBV14 and TRBJ1-1; 8 nucleotides align to TRBD1. The junction had 4 bases not matched to a gene; V was cut back by 1 base and J by 9 bases. Per germline, CDR1 SGHDN and CDR2 FVKESK. CDR3 length equals 13 residues. CDR3 loop: CASSQGGQGKAFF. DNA for the CDR3: TGTGCCAGCAGCCAAGGAGGACAGGGAAAAGCTTTCTTT.

The chain couples TRBV18 to TRBJ1-3; D ambiguous. The CDR3 has 16 amino acids. V was shortened by 4 bases and J by 0 bases, with 13 bases between the two germline ends. Germline values: CDR1 KGHSH, CDR2 LQKENI. This CDR3 is CASSHYDGVSGNTIYF. DNA for the CDR3: TGTGCCAGCTCACATTACGACGGGGTCTCTGGAAACACCATATATTTT. Looking up the rest from reference TRBV18 and TRBJ1-3 gives the full variable domain: NAGVMQNPRHLVRRRGQEARLRCSPMKGHSHVYWYRQLPEEGLKFMVYLQKENIIDESGMPKERFSAEFPKEGPSILRIQQVVRGDSAAYFCASSHYDGVSGNTIYFGEGSWLTVV.

The rearrangement uses TRBV29-1 and TRBJ2-5; D might be TRBD2 (5 bases). Trimming stripped 4 bases from V and 4 bases from J, with 10 bases between. The CDR3 contains 12 residues. The germline V gene encodes CDR1 SQVTM and CDR2 ANQGSEA. CDR3 residues: CSVVAGGETQYF. CDR3 DNA: TGCAGCGTTGTGGCCGGAGGAGAGACCCAGTACTTC.